This T cell receptor beta chain is drawn from a study of T cells in Graves' hyperthyroidism and ophthalmopathy (dated by TCRdb to the late 2010s). Regarding the study in general: Peripheral blood was collected at initial diagnosis, before any treatment. According to the paper, TCR Vbeta CDR3 sequencing was carried out on some 130 peripheral blood samples, which came from fewer than 50 ophthalmopathy, 70 to 80 hyperthyroidism and about 17 progressor patients. For training and testing, the 100 or so patients in the discovery cohort were randomly divided in a 7:3 ratio. To identify TCR V-J signatures that set the groups apart, the researchers used a discovery cohort of 100 patients, made up of roughly 40 with Graves' ophthalmopathy and around 58 with stable Graves' hyperthyroidism. After blood sampling, hyperthyroidism patients were treated with methimazole at a starting dose of 30 mg daily, and ophthalmopathy patients were treated with high-dose intravenous methylprednisolone. The study also compared thyroid tissue and blood T-cell repertoires from more than 5 Graves' hyperthyroidism patients. An independent validation cohort of 18 to 20 hyperthyroidism patients and 17 patients who later progressed to ophthalmopathy tested prospective prediction of ophthalmopathy.

The TCR beta CDR3 regions were amplified from RNA transcripts. For the first round of RT-PCR on the TCR CDR3, the HTBI primer set was used together with the Qiagen OneStep RT-PCR kit. A second multiplex PCR round built the libraries, followed by size selection and purification. Sequencing of the libraries was done on an Illumina HiSeq2000 using paired-end 100 bp reads. Under the source paper's analysis protocol: Raw data were processed with SOAPnuke, discarding reads with adapters, uncalled bases, mean Phred below 15, or no exact constant-primer or identifier match. COPE v1.2.5 was used to merge the high-quality paired reads, and each unique nucleotide sequence was defined as a clonotype. MiTCR v1.1 was used to align the clonotypes against IMGT TRBV, TRBD and TRBJ reference segments. The analysis included only V-J combinations with a frequency above 0.0001, which together covered approximately 99% of the repertoires. A TCS score was defined as the ratio of F50 (clonal expansion) to E x V (chaos), with BLOSUM62-based TCRdist applied between CDR3 peptides within each V-J. Welch's t-statistics and random forest reduced 500 to 650 V-J features to 10 to 15, which were used in a naive Bayes classifier (R e1071). Thyroid-blood repertoire similarity was quantified with the Morisita-Horn index. TCRdb trimmed public reads at Q25 via fastp, called clones via MiXCR and kept in-frame beta chains. Entries are consolidated by CDR3 protein sequence, retaining the most common genes and DNA. TCRdb, not the authors, supplied the V and J calls. For this sample the table gives over 700,000 distinct CDR3 sequences, of which more than 30% were detected only once. The ten largest clones capture 8.9% of the sample.

For this clonotype: Its antigen has not been determined. The conserved phenylalanine or tryptophan normally closing the CDR3 is absent here, so this likely arose from a read error.

Here is what the overall study found, with its caveats: Most expanded thyroid clonotypes (frequency above 0.001) were also detected in blood, suggesting blood repertoires may reflect thyroid immune responses. In validation, progression to ophthalmopathy was predicted by the model with 70.59% sensitivity and 72% to 85% specificity, a median of 6.5 months before onset. A model built on a 13 V-J signature distinguished ophthalmopathy from stable hyperthyroidism, reaching 87.88% sensitivity and 81.08% specificity in cross-validation and 80%/75% in testing. Sample size was not statistically predetermined, and investigators were not blinded to group allocation.

A patient counted as having stable Graves' hyperthyroidism if no progression to ophthalmopathy occurred over 18 months of follow-up. Hyperthyroidism patients were newly diagnosed, with disease duration under 2 months, and aged 18 to 65 years. Exclusion was applied to patients with uncontrolled infections, other autoimmune diseases, pregnancy or lactation. Diagnoses were based on clinical symptoms, serum thyroxine and TRAb, thyroid ultrasound and orbital computed tomography. Ficoll-Paque density gradient centrifugation was used to isolate PBMCs from about 10 ml of fresh peripheral blood. Trizol reagent was used to extract total RNA, and RNA quality was then checked on an Agilent 2100 Bioanalyzer. From its first to its last residue, the CDR3 has 10 amino acids. The only DNA kept is the CDR3, 30 bases in frame from the first base. CDR1 and CDR2 (SGHRS, YFSETQ) derive from the germline V gene. The V and J ends are trimmed by 6 bases and 7 bases, leaving 8 bases between them.

The sequence was obtained from a man between 18 and 29 years old with Graves' hyperthyroidism. The chain uses TRBV5-1 and TRBJ2-7, with TRBD2 tentatively as D gene (5 bases match). Sequenced: blood. CDR3 loop: CASMEAEQYS. The DNA reads TGCGCCAGCATGGAGGCAGAGCAGTACTCC.